What follows is one TCR beta chain and its context. Clinical history as reported by participants underpinned cohort assignment. CDR1 and CDR2 (germline): MNHNS, SASEGT. The CDR3 consists of 13 residues. Trimming removed 2 bases from V and 5 bases from J, with 6 bases in between. Sequencing was performed with immunoSEQ multiplex PCR; in TCRdb, only in-frame clones are kept and a portion is missing. The sample yields approximately 300,000 clones, approximately 89% seen once. This record comes from a study of blood T cell repertoires in COVID-19. The genes are TRBV6-1 and TRBJ1-4, with D uncertain. Input material: PBMCs or T cells enriched from blood (not recorded which). The sequence was obtained from a woman aged 25 to 39 who had recovered from COVID-19. CDR3 in amino acids: CASSENGNEKLFF. The CDR3 coding sequence is TGTGCCAGCAGTGAAAACGGGAATGAAAAACTGTTTTTT.